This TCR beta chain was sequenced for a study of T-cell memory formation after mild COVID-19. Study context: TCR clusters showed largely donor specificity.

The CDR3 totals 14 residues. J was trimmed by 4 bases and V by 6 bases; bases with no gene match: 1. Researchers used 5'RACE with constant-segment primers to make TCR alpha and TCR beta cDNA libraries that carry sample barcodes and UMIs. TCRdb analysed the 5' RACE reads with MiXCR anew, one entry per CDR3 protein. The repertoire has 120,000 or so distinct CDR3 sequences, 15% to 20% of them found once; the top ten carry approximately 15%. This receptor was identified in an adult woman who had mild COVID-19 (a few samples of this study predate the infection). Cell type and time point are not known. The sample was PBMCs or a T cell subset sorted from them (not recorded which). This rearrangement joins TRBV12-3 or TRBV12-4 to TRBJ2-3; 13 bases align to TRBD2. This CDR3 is CASRLAGGPDTQYF. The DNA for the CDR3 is TGTGCCAGCAGACTAGCGGGGGGGCCAGATACGCAGTATTTT.